Listed here are 8 T cell receptor beta chains from one sample, sequenced in a study of T-cell reconstitution after alpha-beta-depleted transplantation in children listed by TCRdb under 2016. Library construction relied on PCR. TCRdb lists the instrument as Illumina HiSeq 2500. To normalize quantification of the TCRbeta repertoire, the TCR libraries were built with molecular barcoding that relied on unique molecular identifiers. Through fastp at Q25 and MiXCR, TCRdb rebuilt clones from the public reads, retaining in-frame beta chains. A single entry per CDR3 protein holds the most common genes and DNA from its merged rows. Present in this sample are 500,000 to 600,000 distinct CDR3 sequences, 25% to 30% of which were seen just once. The leading ten clones occupy under 45% of the sample. Explained via the paper, the treatment or condition label denotes: allogeneic hematopoietic cell transplantation with graft depleted of TCRalphabeta T cells and CD19 B cells.

The source was PBMCs, collected before TCRalphabeta/CD19-depleted stem cell transplant. Receptors originate from a boy in the first two years of life with Wiskott-Aldrich syndrome, due to receive a stem cell transplant.

The chain combines TRBV24-1 with TRBJ2-1; 9 bases map to TRBD2. Looked up from germline, CDR1 is KGHDR and CDR2 is SFDVKD. The CDR3 is made up of 14 amino acids. The ends lost 7 bases at V and 4 bases at J; junction bases unmatched: 4. The CDR3 here is CATSEAGGYNEQFF. The CDR3, as DNA: TGTGCCACCAGCGAGGCGGGAGGGTACAATGAGCAGTTCTTC.

The V call is TRBV18, the J call TRBJ2-3; D is perhaps TRBD1 (5 bases). Trimming left V 8 bases short and J 1 base short, with 19 bases between. The CDR3 is 16 residues long. Germline-derived CDR1 and CDR2 are KGHSH and LQKENI. The CDR3 DNA is TGTGCCAGCGCCAGGGTTTCCTCCAGCCGCACAGATACGCAGTATTTT. Its translation: CASARVSSSRTDTQYF.

The chain recombines TRBV5-1 with TRBJ2-7; 10 bases line up with TRBD2. This CDR3 has 14 amino acids. CDR1 and CDR2 from the germline V gene are SGHRS and YFSETQ. Germline trimming cut 0 bases from V and 6 bases from J; bases unmatched to any gene: 3. CDR3 protein: CASSLETSGTEQYF. The DNA for the CDR3 is TGCGCCAGCAGCTTGGAAACTAGCGGGACCGAGCAGTACTTC.

CDR3 sequence: CASSQDFGRVSYNEQFF. Written as DNA, the CDR3 is TGTGCCAGCAGCCAAGATTTCGGACGGGTCTCCTACAATGAGCAGTTCTTC. The chain links TRBV3-1 to TRBJ2-1; D call uncertain. The germline V and J ends were trimmed by 0 bases and 0 bases, with 12 bases remaining between them. CDR1 is LGHDT, CDR2 YNNKEL, per germline (reference sequence). The CDR3 runs 17 residues.

The V call is TRBV7-2, the J call TRBJ2-7; TRBD2 aligns across 8 bases. V dropped 5 bases and J dropped 3; count of bases not matched to a gene: 6. The CDR3 has 14 residues. Germline CDR1 and CDR2: SGHTA and FQGNSA. The CDR3, as DNA: TGTGCCAGCAGCCCCGGGACTAGAATCTACGAGCAGTACTTC. Translation: CASSPGTRIYEQYF. The full variable domain, with the rest looked up from reference TRBV7-2 and TRBJ2-7, is GAGVSQSPSNKVTEKGKDVELRCDPISGHTALYWYRQSLGQGLEFLIYFQGNSAPDKSGLPSDRFSAERTGGSVSTLTIQRTQQEDSAVYLCASSPGTRIYEQYFGPGTRLTVT.

This clonotype was counted only a few times. The chain joins TRBV5-5 to TRBJ2-3, with D hard to call. Per germline, CDR1 SGHKS and CDR2 YYEKEE (reference sequence). Trimming removed 2 bases from V and 4 bases from J, with 8 bases in between. The CDR3 extends over 13 amino acids. The CDR3 nucleotides are TGTGCCAGCAGCTTTCAGATCGCAGATACGCAGTATTTT. This gives the protein CASSFQIADTQYF.

A few counts support this clonotype. CDR3 sequence (DNA): TGTGCCAGCAGCTACCCGGGGGTTGAAGTGTACTACGAGCAGTACTTC. Amino acids: CASSYPGVEVYYEQYF. V is TRBV7-9 and J is TRBJ2-7; TRBD2 is a possible D gene (6 bases). The germline V gene encodes CDR1 SEHNR and CDR2 FQNEAQ (reference sequence). This CDR3 has 16 amino acids. V shed 4 bases and J shed 3 bases, with 19 bases lying between them.

The chain has TRBV5-1 and TRBJ1-1, with 9 bases that match TRBD1. CDR3 length: 16 residues. The junction had 14 bases not matched to a gene; V was cut back by 4 bases and J by 7 bases. Germline lookup yields CDR1 SGHRS and CDR2 YFSETQ. The CDR3 protein is CASSVSPPGTGLEAFF. As DNA, the CDR3 is TGCGCCAGCAGCGTCTCCCCTCCAGGGACAGGGCTTGAAGCTTTCTTT.